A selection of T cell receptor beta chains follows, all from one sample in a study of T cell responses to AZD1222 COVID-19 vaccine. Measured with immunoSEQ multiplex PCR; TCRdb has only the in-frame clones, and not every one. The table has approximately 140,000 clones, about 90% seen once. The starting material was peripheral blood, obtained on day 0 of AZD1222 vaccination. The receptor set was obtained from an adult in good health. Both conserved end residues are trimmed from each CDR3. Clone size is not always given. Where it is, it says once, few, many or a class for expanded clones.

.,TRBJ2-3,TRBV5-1,ASSLEGRVTDTQY
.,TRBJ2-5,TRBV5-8,ASSSGQGPYQETQY
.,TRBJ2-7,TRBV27,ASSSNYGTSGRRSYEQY
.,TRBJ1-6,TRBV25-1,ASSEQNNSPLH
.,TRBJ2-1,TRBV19,ASSITGHYNEQF
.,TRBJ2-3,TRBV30,AWNSGSTDTQY
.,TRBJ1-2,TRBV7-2,ASSLGGYYGYT
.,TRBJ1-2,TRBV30,AWELDRGRSRNGYT
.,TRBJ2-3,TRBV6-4,ASSDLPKGAGTDTQY
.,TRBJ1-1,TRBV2,ASSSAPGTEAF
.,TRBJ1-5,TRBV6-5,ASTQGRVSNQPQH
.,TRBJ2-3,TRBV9,ASSPPGTDTQY
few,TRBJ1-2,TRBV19,ASSVLQGAGNYGYT
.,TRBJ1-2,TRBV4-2,ASSQAAGQYGYT